The table lists the clone carrying this T cell receptor beta chain with a count of one. Per the original data handling: Researchers report that nucleated cell counts were estimated from reference gene primer amplification. Assay: immunoSEQ multiplex PCR; the TCRdb copy retains only in-frame clones and omits some. V and J calls and clone size are copied from that table; D and trimming were computed from the DNA. The sample has about 210,000 clones; approximately 80% are singletons. The CDR3 loop spans 19 amino acids. V shed 2 bases and J shed 0 bases, with 17 bases lying between them. Per the germline V gene, CDR1 is MDHEN and CDR2 is SYDVKM. The participants were between about 18 and 90 years old and came from fewer than 25 US areas. Clinical histories supplied by participants themselves formed the basis of cohort assignment. These data come from a study of blood T cell repertoires in COVID-19. Overall study: From T cells, B-cell-depleted T cells, or PBMCs came the material, which was cDNA or gDNA.

This rearrangement joins TRBV28 to TRBJ1-6, with D perhaps matching TRBD1 (6 bases). The receptor was isolated from a woman between 45 and 60 years old with acute COVID-19. Source material: PBMCs or T cells enriched from blood (not recorded which). The CDR3 loop is CASSLSRDRQSSYNSPLHF. The CDR3 DNA follows: TGTGCCAGCAGTTTAAGTAGAGACAGGCAGAGCTCCTATAATTCACCCCTCCACTTT.